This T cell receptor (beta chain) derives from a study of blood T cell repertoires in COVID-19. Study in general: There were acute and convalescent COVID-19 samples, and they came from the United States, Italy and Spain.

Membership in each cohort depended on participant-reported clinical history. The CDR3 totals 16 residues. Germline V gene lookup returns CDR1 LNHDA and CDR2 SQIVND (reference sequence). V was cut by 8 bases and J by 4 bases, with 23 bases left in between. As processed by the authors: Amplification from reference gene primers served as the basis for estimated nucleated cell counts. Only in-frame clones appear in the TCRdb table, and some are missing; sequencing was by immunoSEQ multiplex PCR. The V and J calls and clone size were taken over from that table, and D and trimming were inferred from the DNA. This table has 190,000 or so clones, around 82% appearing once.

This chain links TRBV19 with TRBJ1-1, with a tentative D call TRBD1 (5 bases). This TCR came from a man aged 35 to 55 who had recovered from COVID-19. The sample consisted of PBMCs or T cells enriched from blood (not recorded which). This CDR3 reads CASSLGGGGFGTEAFF. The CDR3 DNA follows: TGTGCCAGTTCTCTAGGTGGGGGGGGATTTGGCACTGAAGCTTTCTTT.